The source of this T cell receptor beta chain is a study of cytotoxic CD8 clonotypes in ibrutinib-treated CLL. About the research overall: The patients comprised roughly 10 relapsed/refractory and 15 treatment-naive cases, around 17 IGHV unmutated.

The germline gives CDR1 SGHVS, CDR2 FNYEAQ. The CDR3 covers 13 residues. The V and J ends lost 1 base and 7 bases respectively, with 8 bases between them. As regards this clone: No antigen is known for it.

Study results and caveats: Public clonotypes, rarely seen, contracted or held steady on treatment.

Depth targeted 1 in 200,000 to 1 in 1 million T cells, averaging roughly 9.7x coverage per clonotype. The data were produced by immunoSEQ multiplex PCR, yet TCRdb's version contains in-frame clones alone and is incomplete. The repertoire includes about 160,000 clones, roughly 90% of them detected once, and 3% to 3.5% sits in the top ten. V and J are TRBV7-6 and TRBJ1-5; the D is unclear. The clonotype was recovered from a human donor with chronic lymphocytic leukemia. Sequenced material: PBMCs, taken at disease progression, from a patient treated with ibrutinib. The CDR3 region is CASSLEGRQPQHF. CDR3 nucleotides: TGTGCCAGCAGCTTAGAGGGTAGACAGCCCCAGCATTTT.